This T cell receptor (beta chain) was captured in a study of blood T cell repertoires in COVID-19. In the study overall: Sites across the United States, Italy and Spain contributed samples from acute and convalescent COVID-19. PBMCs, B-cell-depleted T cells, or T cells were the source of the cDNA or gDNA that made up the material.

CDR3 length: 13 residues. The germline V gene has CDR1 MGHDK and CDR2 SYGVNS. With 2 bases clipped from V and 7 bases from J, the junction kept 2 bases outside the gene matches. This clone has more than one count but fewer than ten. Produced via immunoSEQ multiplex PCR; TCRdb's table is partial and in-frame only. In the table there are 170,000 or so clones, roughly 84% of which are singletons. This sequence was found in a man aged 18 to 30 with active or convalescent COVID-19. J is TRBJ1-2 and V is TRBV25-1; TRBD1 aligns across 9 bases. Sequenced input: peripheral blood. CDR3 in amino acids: CASSERQGGGYTF. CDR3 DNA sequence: TGTGCCAGCAGTGAAAGACAGGGGGGTGGCTACACCTTC.